This is a list of T cell receptor beta chains from one sample in a study of T-cell memory formation after mild COVID-19. In TCRdb, the 5' RACE reads were re-called with MiXCR into one record per CDR3 protein. The table lists around 370,000 distinct CDR3 sequences, 20% to 25% of them singletons. Sequenced material: PBMCs or a T cell subset sorted from them (not recorded which). The receptors shown here come from an adult woman who had mild COVID-19 (a few samples of this study predate the infection). Cell type and time point are not known. Both conserved end residues are part of each CDR3. Each record gives: J gene, clone size, D gene, CDR3 length, V gene, CDR3 DNA, CDR3 protein. The D gene is left open where the match is weak. Only some rows state a clone size, as once, few, many or a class for expanded clones.

TRBJ2-7	.	.	12	TRBV5-4	TGTGCCAGCAGCTTTGGAGGGGGCGAGCAGTACTTC	CASSFGGGEQYF
TRBJ1-4	.	.	14	TRBV25-1	TGTGCCAGCAGTGAATGGGGAGTTGGGGAAAAACTGTTTTTT	CASSEWGVGEKLFF
TRBJ2-2	.	TRBD2	13	TRBV6-6	TGTGCCTCTAGCGGGGCAAACACCGGGGAGCTGTTTTTT	CASSGANTGELFF
TRBJ2-7	.	.	13	TRBV7-2	TGTGCCAGCAGCTCTAGGGACACCTACGAGCAGTACTTC	CASSSRDTYEQYF
TRBJ2-3	.	TRBD2	14	TRBV11-2	TGTGCCAGCAGCTCGCGACTAGCGAATATAGGGCAGTATTTT	CASSSRLANIGQYF
TRBJ1-2	.	.	15	TRBV7-2	TGTGCCAGCAGTAACTACCTCGAGGGAGCAAATGGCTACACCTTC	CASSNYLEGANGYTF
TRBJ2-4	.	TRBD2	17	TRBV4-3	TGCGCCAGCAGCCGCAACCCCGAGACTAGCGGGAAAAACATTCAGTACTTC	CASSRNPETSGKNIQYF
TRBJ2-7	.	.	15	TRBV28	TGTGCCAGCAGTTCAACGCCGGGACCGAACTACGAGCAGTACTTC	CASSSTPGPNYEQYF
TRBJ2-3	many	TRBD2	16	TRBV24-1	TGTGCCACCAGCGGGACTAGCGGGATGAACGCAGATACGCAGTATTTT	CATSGTSGMNADTQYF
TRBJ2-7	.	.	14	TRBV10-3	TGTGCCATCAGTGAGCCGAGCCTCTCCTACGAGCAGTACTTC	CAISEPSLSYEQYF
TRBJ2-2	.	TRBD1	16	TRBV6-5	TGTGCCAGCAGCCCCGGGACAGGGTATGACACCGGGGAGCTGTTTTTT	CASSPGTGYDTGELFF
TRBJ2-1	.	.	15	TRBV13	TGTGCCAGCAGCCCCCGGGGAGCGGGCTACAATGAGCAGTTCTTC	CASSPRGAGYNEQFF
TRBJ2-7	few	.	14	TRBV12-3/TRBV12-4	TGTGCCAGCAGTAACCCGACAGTTACCTACGAGCAGTACTTC	CASSNPTVTYEQYF
TRBJ2-7	many	.	14	TRBV12-3/TRBV12-4	TGTGCCAGCAGTTTTTGGGGGGGGCTTTACGAGCAGTACTTC	CASSFWGGLYEQYF
TRBJ2-1	.	.	14	TRBV5-1	TGCGCCAGCAGCTTGGGCGAAGGCGGCTATGAGCAGTTCTTC	CASSLGEGGYEQFF
TRBJ1-5	.	.	14	TRBV6-5	TGTGCCAGCAATGCGCTCGGGGGCAATCAGCCCCAGCATTTT	CASNALGGNQPQHF
TRBJ2-4	.	.	16	TRBV4-1	TGCGCCAGCAGCCAGGGGGACCTATTAAGAGGAAACATTCAGTACTTC	CASSQGDLLRGNIQYF
TRBJ1-1	.	.	15	TRBV5-1	TGCGCCAGCAGCTTGGCCAGGGGAATGAACACTGAAGCTTTCTTT	CASSLARGMNTEAFF
TRBJ2-5	.	.	14	TRBV29-1	TGCAGCGCTCTTTGGGGGTCCCGAAAAGAGACCCAGTACTTC	CSALWGSRKETQYF
TRBJ1-2	.	.	15	TRBV7-9	TGTGCCAGCAGCTCTTCGGGGCAGGCCCCTTATGGCTACACCTTC	CASSSSGQAPYGYTF
TRBJ1-4	.	.	15	TRBV2	TGTGCCAGCATCAGAGGAGGGCCAACTAATGAAAAACTGTTTTTT	CASIRGGPTNEKLFF
TRBJ2-6	few	.	17	TRBV18	TGTGCCAGCTCTCCGAGGACAGAATTCTCTGGGGCCAACGTCCTGACTTTC	CASSPRTEFSGANVLTF